A selection of T cell receptor beta chains follows, all from one sample in a study of shared clonotypes between healthy human individuals. The repertoire was sequenced with immunoSEQ multiplex PCR; TCRdb's copy has only in-frame clones and lacks some. The repertoire holds about 1.1 million clones, with roughly 74% as singletons. The sequenced sample consisted of memory CD4+ T cells from PBMCs. Receptor source: a man between 18 and 35 years old in good health. Some clones in this sample may be carry-over from other donors' samples. The CDR3 runs from the conserved cysteine through the conserved F or W. Each record gives: D gene, V gene, clone size, J gene, CDR3 DNA, CDR3 protein. The D gene is left open where the match is weak. Size is stated for part of the rows, as once, few or many counts, or as a class when the clone is expanded.

.	TRBV28	.	TRBJ2-7	TGTGCCAGCAGTCTGAGTGAATACGAGCAGTACTTC	CASSLSEYEQYF
.	TRBV7-8	.	TRBJ2-7	TGTGCCAGCAGCCCCGGACTGGGCTACTACGAGCAGTACTTC	CASSPGLGYYEQYF
.	TRBV28	once	TRBJ1-2	TGTGCCAGCAGGATTCTTCAGGGTTACTATGGCTACACCTTC	CASRILQGYYGYTF
.	TRBV7-3	few	TRBJ2-7	TGTGCCAGCAGCACTTACGCCGGCTACGAGCAGTACTTC	CASSTYAGYEQYF
.	TRBV6-1	.	TRBJ2-7	TGTGCCAGCAGTACCTATCCCGAGGGAAGGGAGCAGTACTTC	CASSTYPEGREQYF
TRBD1	TRBV28	.	TRBJ1-2	TGTGCCAGCAGTTCGTGGACAGGGGAGTATGGCTACACCTTC	CASSSWTGEYGYTF
.	TRBV29-1	.	TRBJ2-5	TGCAGCGTCCTCCCGGGGATAGAGACCCAGTACTTC	CSVLPGIETQYF
TRBD2	TRBV7-2	.	TRBJ2-1	TGTGCCAGCAGCCATAGCCATGCGGGGGATGAGCAGTTCTTC	CASSHSHAGDEQFF
TRBD1	TRBV27	.	TRBJ2-7	TGTGCCAGCAGTACCCCCCACAGGGGGGTTTACGAGCAGTACTTC	CASSTPHRGVYEQYF
.	TRBV6-1	few	TRBJ2-5	TGTGCCAGCAGTGAATATGGCCCCGGTTTGGAGACCCAGTACTTC	CASSEYGPGLETQYF
.	TRBV2	.	TRBJ1-4	TGTGCCAGCAGTCCGGAACCGCGGGAACTGTTTTTT	CASSPEPRELFF
.	TRBV27	.	TRBJ2-5	TGTGCCACCAGGGGACTGGGGTTTGGGGGGACCCAGTACTTC	CATRGLGFGGTQYF
TRBD2	TRBV7-3	.	TRBJ2-7	TGTGCCAGCAGCTTAGCGGGAGAAGGGGAGCAGTACTTC	CASSLAGEGEQYF
TRBD1	TRBV5-1	.	TRBJ1-1	TGCGCCAGCAGCATGGACAGGGGAATGAACACTGAAGCTTTCTTT	CASSMDRGMNTEAFF
TRBD2	TRBV2	.	TRBJ2-5	TGTGCCAGCAGTGTGGGACTAGCGGGAGTTGGGGAGACCCAGTACTTC	CASSVGLAGVGETQYF
.	TRBV30	.	TRBJ2-7	TGTGCCTGGAGTGTCAAACAGGGAGTGAGGGAGCAGTACTTC	CAWSVKQGVREQYF
TRBD1	TRBV4-2	few	TRBJ2-3	TGTGCCAGCAGCCAGCACCCTGGACAGGGGACCGCAGATACGCAGTATTTT	CASSQHPGQGTADTQYF
.	TRBV28	.	TRBJ1-1	TGTGCCAGCAGTTTTCAGGCAGGGTCGAGGGCTGAAGCTTTCTTT	CASSFQAGSRAEAFF
.	TRBV11-2	few	TRBJ2-1	TGTGCCAGCAGAGGAAGGGCCCCCAATGAGCAGTTCTTC	CASRGRAPNEQFF
TRBD2	TRBV18	few	TRBJ2-1	TGTGCCAGCTCACCACCAGCAGGACTAGTCGTATCCGAGCAGTTCTTC	CASSPPAGLVVSEQFF
TRBD1	TRBV25-1	.	TRBJ1-5	TGTGCCAGCGGCGGACAGGGGAATCAGCCCCAGCATTTT	CASGGQGNQPQHF
.	TRBV30	.	TRBJ1-5	TGTGCCTGGAGTGTACTCGCGCACGGGCTAAGAGCGGGCAATCAGCCCCAGCATTTT	CAWSVLAHGLRAGNQPQHF
TRBD1	TRBV10-3	.	TRBJ2-7	TGTGCCATCGCCGGGGGGACAGGGTCCTCCTACGAGCAGTACTTC	CAIAGGTGSSYEQYF
.	TRBV11-2	.	TRBJ1-6	TGTGCCAGCAGACAGGTACAGGGCTCTCGTTCACCCCTCCACTTT	CASRQVQGSRSPLHF
.	TRBV5-4	.	TRBJ1-3	TGTGCCAGCAAGGCCGACAGCTCTGGAAACACCATATATTTT	CASKADSSGNTIYF
.	TRBV7-8	.	TRBJ1-5	TGTGCCAGCAGCCCCATCCTCTCGGGTTGGGATAGCAATCAGCCCCAGCATTTT	CASSPILSGWDSNQPQHF
TRBD1	TRBV11-1	few	TRBJ2-7	TGTGCCAGCAGCTTAACAAGGGACAGGGGCGAGCAGTACTTC	CASSLTRDRGEQYF
TRBD2	TRBV30	.	TRBJ2-3	TGTGCCTGGTCAGCGGGGAGCACAGATACGCAGTATTTT	CAWSAGSTDTQYF
.	TRBV28	.	TRBJ1-2	TGTGCCAGCGGCGACAGGAAGCGGGATTATTATGGCTACACCTTC	CASGDRKRDYYGYTF
.	TRBV5-4	few	TRBJ1-1	TGTGCCAGCAGCTTGGGCGGGAACACTGAAGCTTTCTTT	CASSLGGNTEAFF
TRBD1	TRBV7-8	.	TRBJ1-3	TGTGCCAGCAGCTGGACAGGGGCGGGAAACACCATATATTTT	CASSWTGAGNTIYF
.	TRBV5-4	.	TRBJ2-6	TGTGCCAGCAGCCTGGGGAGCTCTGGGGCCAACGTCCTGACTTTC	CASSLGSSGANVLTF
TRBD1	TRBV28	.	TRBJ1-1	TGTGCCAGCAGTTTACTTAGTCGAGGGGGCGGGGTAGCTTTCTTT	CASSLLSRGGGVAFF
TRBD1	TRBV7-9	.	TRBJ1-4	TGTGCCAGCAGCACCGGACAGGGGGTGTATGAAAAACTGTTTTTT	CASSTGQGVYEKLFF
.	TRBV5-1	few	TRBJ1-2	TGCGCCAGCAGCTTGCCGGGGGACTATGGCTACACCTTC	CASSLPGDYGYTF
.	TRBV28	.	TRBJ2-7	TGTGCCAGCAGTTTATACCGGGGGGCCACCTACGAGCAGTACTTC	CASSLYRGATYEQYF
.	TRBV30	few	TRBJ2-7	TGTGCCTGGAGTCTAGGGGCGGAATACGAGCAGTACTTC	CAWSLGAEYEQYF
.	TRBV5-1	.	TRBJ1-3	TGCGCCAGCAGCTTGGGGGACAACGCAGCAGGAAACACCATATATTTT	CASSLGDNAAGNTIYF
.	TRBV19	once	TRBJ2-5	TGTGCCAGTAGTATAGGCCTGGGGACCGGAGTCGAGACCCAGTACTTC	CASSIGLGTGVETQYF
.	TRBV2	few	TRBJ1-5	TGTGCCAGCAGTGAGTCAGGGAGGAATCAGCCCCAGCATTTT	CASSESGRNQPQHF
TRBD2	TRBV18	.	TRBJ2-3	TGTGCCAGCTCACCAACTAGCGGGAACACAGATACGCAGTATTTT	CASSPTSGNTDTQYF
TRBD1	TRBV5-1	few	TRBJ1-2	TGCGCCAGCAGGTCCGGGACAGGGCTCGGCTACACCTTC	CASRSGTGLGYTF